Shown below are 28 T cell receptor beta chains from a single sample sequenced in a study of T cell responses to AZD1222 COVID-19 vaccine. The protocol was immunoSEQ multiplex PCR, while the TCRdb copy is restricted to in-frame clones and leaves out a portion. The sample has 70,000 or so clones, around four fifths seen once. The sample consisted of peripheral blood, taken on day 0 of AZD1222 vaccination. These receptors came from an adult in good health.

In its sample, this clone was seen once. The chain is built from TRBV5-4 and TRBJ2-1, with 9 bases matching TRBD2. Germline-derived CDR1 and CDR2 are SGHNT and YYREEE (reference sequence). The CDR3 extends over 14 amino acids. The V and J ends lost 5 bases and 5 bases, in that order; junction bases with no gene match: 5. The DNA of the CDR3 is TGTGCCAGCAGGCTAGCGGGGAACGACAATGAGCAGTTCTTC. The encoded protein is CASRLAGNDNEQFF. Supplemented by reference TRBV5-4 and TRBJ2-1, the full variable domain reads ETGVTQSPTHLIKTRGQQVTLRCSSQSGHNTVSWYQQALGQGPQFIFQYYREEENGRGNFPPRFSGLQFPNYSSELNVNALELDDSALYLCASRLAGNDNEQFFGPGTRLTVL.

The J gene is TRBJ2-3, the V gene TRBV5-1; no definite D call. The germline gives CDR1 SGHRS, CDR2 YFSETQ. CDR3 length equals 13 residues. V lost 1 base and J 2 bases, leaving 5 bases between the germline ends. CDR3: CASSLQYTDTQYF. DNA for the CDR3: TGCGCCAGCAGCTTGCAGTACACAGATACGCAGTATTTT.

The genes are TRBV5-1 and TRBJ2-7; 10 bases fit TRBD1. The CDR3 sequence is 15 residues long. Trimming at V came to 4 bases and at J to 2 bases, leaving 6 bases not matched to a gene. Germline V gives CDR1 SGHRS, CDR2 YFSETQ. CDR3 in amino acids: CASSHRQGATYEQYF. CDR3 sequence (DNA): TGCGCCAGCAGCCATCGACAGGGGGCGACCTACGAGCAGTACTTC.

The CDR3 spells CASSRQETQYF. The CDR3 nucleotides read TGTGCCAGCAGTAGACAAGAGACCCAGTACTTC. V and J are TRBV6-5 and TRBJ2-5; no firm D call. V dropped 5 bases and J dropped 2 bases, with 3 bases sitting between them. CDR1 MNHEY and CDR2 SVGAGI come from the germline V gene. This CDR3 has 11 amino acids.

This clone appeared a single time. The CDR3 sequence: CASSLVWTLGSGNTIYF. Written as DNA, the CDR3 is TGTGCCAGCAGCTTAGTTTGGACTCTGGGCTCTGGAAACACCATATATTTT. This chain connects TRBV7-8 to TRBJ1-3; the D is unclear. Germline values: CDR1 SGHVS, CDR2 FQNEAQ. This CDR3 spans 17 amino acids. Between the trimmed V and J ends, which lost 1 base and 0 bases, there was a span of 13 bases.

The genes are TRBV14 and TRBJ1-1; TRBD1 might be the D (6 bases). The CDR3 is 14 amino acids. Trimming removed 1 base at V and 7 bases at J, with 13 bases between. The germline V gene has CDR1 SGHDN and CDR2 FVKESK. CDR3 sequence: CASSQGRVGHEAFF. Written as DNA, the CDR3 is TGTGCCAGCAGCCAAGGCCGGGTGGGACATGAAGCTTTCTTT.

The chain uses TRBV6-5 and TRBJ1-2; D remains ambiguous. Germline assignment: CDR1 MNHEY and CDR2 SVGAGI. V was shortened by 2 bases and J by 8 bases, with 21 bases between the two germline ends. The CDR3 runs to 16 residues. The CDR3 region has the DNA TGTGCCAGCAGTTACGTGCGCACCTCCGGGCGCTCGGGCTACACCTTC. It is translated as CASSYVRTSGRSGYTF.

The chain has TRBV7-9 and TRBJ1-3; TRBD1 might be the D (5 bases). The V gene lost 6 bases and the J gene lost 0 bases, with 15 bases spanning the gap. CDR3 size: 16 residues. Per germline, CDR1 SEHNR and CDR2 FQNEAQ (reference sequence). The CDR3 DNA sequence: TGTGCCAGCAGAAGGGAGGGACGGATCTCTGGAAACACCATATATTTT. Amino acid sequence: CASRREGRISGNTIYF.

J is TRBJ2-1 and V is TRBV5-1; 10 bases map to TRBD1. V trimming: 8 bases; J trimming: 3 bases; junction bases outside the gene matches: 2. The CDR3 extends over 13 amino acids. CDR1 SGHRS and CDR2 YFSETQ come from the germline V gene. The CDR3 DNA is TGCGCCAGTAGGGACAGGGGCTACAATGAGCAGTTCTTC. This sequence encodes CASRDRGYNEQFF.

The chain joins TRBV7-9 to TRBJ2-7; D tentatively reads TRBD1 or TRBD2 (5 bases each). The length of the CDR3 is 12 residues. The germline V and J ends were trimmed by 5 bases and 9 bases, with 14 bases remaining between them. Germline values: CDR1 SEHNR, CDR2 FQNEAQ (reference sequence). The CDR3 DNA reads TGTGCCAGCAGCCAAGGGGACGGCAGGCAGTACTTC. Translating gives CASSQGDGRQYF.

This chain joins TRBV4-1 and TRBJ1-4, with 8 bases that match TRBD1. After removal of 4 bases from V and 4 bases from J, the junction contained 5 bases not matched to a gene. The CDR3 runs to 15 residues. The germline V gene encodes CDR1 MGHRA and CDR2 YSYEKL. In nucleotides, the CDR3 is TGCGCCAGCAGCCTCCAGGGGGCTAATAATGAAAAACTGTTTTTT. Translation gives CASSLQGANNEKLFF.

This clone was observed once. This chain links TRBV30 with TRBJ1-4; D is uncertain. CDR3 size: 14 residues. V lost 6 bases and J lost 6, with 17 bases in between. The germline V gene encodes CDR1 GTSNPN and CDR2 SVGIG (reference sequence). The CDR3 nucleotides are TGTGCCTGCAGCAGCGGACCCATAGATGAAAAACTGTTTTTT. Translation: CACSSGPIDEKLFF. The entire variable domain, with the rest obtained from reference TRBV30 and TRBJ1-4, is as follows: SQTIHQWPATLVQPVGSPLSLECTVEGTSNPNLYWYRQAAGRGLQLLFYSVGIGQISSEVPQNLSASRPQDRQFILSSKKLLLSDSGFYLCACSSGPIDEKLFFGSGTQLSVL.

The chain links TRBV30 to TRBJ1-5; D gene unclear. The germline V gene has CDR1 GTSNPN and CDR2 SVGIG (reference sequence). This CDR3 spans 12 amino acids. The V and J ends lost 3 bases and 2 bases respectively, with 5 bases between them. The CDR3 region is CAWRRGNQPQHF. The CDR3 coding sequence is TGTGCCTGGAGGCGGGGCAATCAGCCCCAGCATTTT. The full variable domain, rest sourced from reference TRBV30 and TRBJ1-5, is SQTIHQWPATLVQPVGSPLSLECTVEGTSNPNLYWYRQAAGRGLQLLFYSVGIGQISSEVPQNLSASRPQDRQFILSSKKLLLSDSGFYLCAWRRGNQPQHFGDGTRLSIL.

Points on this clone: At one end, the junction sequence differs from germline, possibly due to a read error. The gene calls are TRBV7-7 and TRBJ2-3; D remains unclear. The CDR3 length is 13 residues. Germline V CDR1 and CDR2: SSHAT, FNYEAQ (reference sequence). The CDR3 spells CASSLWGSDTQYF. The CDR3 coding sequence is TGTGCTAGCAGCTTATGGGGTTCAGATACGCAGTATTTT.

This chain uses TRBV6-5 with TRBJ1-6; D is unresolved. V was pared by 6 bases and J by 10 bases, with 10 bases between. Looked up from germline, CDR1 is MNHEY and CDR2 is SVGAGI. CDR3 length equals 12 residues. CDR3 sequence: CASRTGVSPLHF. The CDR3 region has the DNA TGTGCCAGCAGAACCGGCGTGTCACCCCTCCACTTT.

The chain carries TRBV27 and TRBJ1-2; a weak D match, TRBD1 (5 bases). This CDR3 has 14 amino acids. Per germline, CDR1 MNHEY and CDR2 SMNVEV (reference sequence). V was shortened by 6 bases and J by 7 bases, with 18 bases between the two germline ends. As DNA, the CDR3 is TGTGCCAGCAGAGCCCCGGGACGGCCGGGTGGCTACACCTTC. It encodes CASRAPGRPGGYTF.

The gene calls are TRBV5-1 and TRBJ2-3; D possibly matches TRBD1 or TRBD2 (5 bases each). The V and J ends lost 4 bases and 2 bases respectively, with 17 bases between them. The CDR3 is 16 amino acids. Germline assignment: CDR1 SGHRS and CDR2 YFSETQ. CDR3 amino acids: CASSPDLVGTTDTQYF. The DNA for the CDR3 is TGCGCCAGCAGCCCCGATTTGGTGGGGACCACAGATACGCAGTATTTT.

In the case of this clone: Relative to the germline gene, one junction end is altered; a read error may explain this. The gene calls are TRBV7-2 and TRBJ1-2; tentative D call: TRBD1 (6 bases). This CDR3 comprises 15 residues. CDR1 is SGHTA and CDR2 is FQGNSA in the germline V gene. CDR3 sequence reads: CASSLEQGYNCGYTF. In nucleotides, the CDR3 is TGTGCCAGCAGCTTAGAACAGGGATATAACTGTGGCTACACCTTC. The full variable domain, completed using reference TRBV7-2 and TRBJ1-2, is GAGVSQSPSNKVTEKGKDVELRCDPISGHTALYWYRQSLGQGLEFLIYFQGNSAPDKSGLPSDRFSAERTGGSVSTLTIQRTQQEDSAVYLCASSLEQGYNCGYTFGSGTRLTVV.

This chain uses TRBV10-2 with TRBJ1-2; no clear D. Per the germline V gene, CDR1 is WSHSY and CDR2 is SAAADI. V lost 2 bases and J 4 bases, leaving 8 bases between the germline ends. The CDR3 loop spans 13 amino acids. CDR3 amino acids: CASSETVRYGYTF. In nucleotides, the CDR3 is TGCGCCAGCAGTGAGACAGTGCGCTATGGCTACACCTTC.

This clone was counted a few times. The gene calls are TRBV14 and TRBJ2-5; 10 nucleotides match TRBD2. Germline lookup yields CDR1 SGHDN and CDR2 FVKESK. V trimming: 0 bases; J trimming: 2 bases; junction bases outside the gene matches: 12. This CDR3 is built from 19 residues. This chain's CDR3 is CASSQEGLLAGSIQETQYF. In DNA, the CDR3 is TGTGCCAGCAGCCAAGAGGGTTTACTAGCGGGGAGTATACAAGAGACCCAGTACTTC.

The V and J genes are TRBV19 and TRBJ2-2, with D tentatively TRBD1 (5 bases). CDR1 LNHDA and CDR2 SQIVND come from the germline V gene (reference sequence). The ends were cut back, 8 bases at V and 4 bases at J, with 14 bases in the middle. This CDR3 spans 14 amino acids. As DNA, the CDR3 is TGTGCCAGTTGCAGGGCGTGGGCCACCGGGGAGCTGTTTTTT. It translates to CASCRAWATGELFF.

This clone was detected only a few times. The V call is TRBV6-6, the J call TRBJ1-3, with 7 bases identical to TRBD1. Trimming cost V 5 bases and J 0 bases; bases outside gene matches: 10. This CDR3 is 17 amino acids long. Looked up from germline, CDR1 is MNHNY and CDR2 is SVGAGI (reference sequence). This chain's CDR3 is CASSHGAGGVSGNTIYF. The CDR3 nucleotides read TGTGCCAGCAGTCACGGAGCAGGGGGAGTCTCTGGAAACACCATATATTTT.

Written as DNA, the CDR3 is TGTGCCAGCAGTCCCTTTAGGGGGACAGGGGTCGCCGGGGAGCTGTTTTTT. Amino acids: CASSPFRGTGVAGELFF. The chain couples TRBV27 to TRBJ2-2, with 10 positions matching TRBD1. The CDR3 spans 17 residues. Germline-derived CDR1 and CDR2 are MNHEY and SMNVEV (reference sequence). The V gene end was trimmed by 5 bases and the J gene end by 6 bases; junction bases not matched to a gene: 12.

This clone was detected only a few times. Distinct nucleotide sequences in the sample also encode this CDR3. V gene TRBV28 combines with J gene TRBJ1-4; no clear D gene. The CDR3 sequence is 11 residues long. The V and J ends lost 3 bases and 8 bases respectively, with 4 bases between them. Germline-derived CDR1 and CDR2 are MDHEN and SYDVKM. The CDR3 bases are TGTGCCAGCAGTTTTGACGAAAAACTGTTTTTT. Protein sequence: CASSFDEKLFF.

The genes are TRBV5-5 and TRBJ2-1, with 8 bases identical to TRBD2. J gave up 10 bases and V 0 bases, and 9 bases lay outside the gene matches. This CDR3 has 15 residues. The germline CDR1 and CDR2 sequences are SGHKS and YYEKEE (reference sequence). The CDR3 reads CASSLEPGLVYEQFF. CDR3 coding DNA: TGTGCCAGCAGCTTGGAGCCGGGACTAGTTTACGAGCAGTTCTTC.

The chain is built from TRBV28 and TRBJ1-5, with 8 nucleotides matching TRBD1. The junction had 9 bases not matched to a gene; V was cut back by 6 bases and J by 5 bases. The CDR3 is made up of 15 amino acids. The germline V gene encodes CDR1 MDHEN and CDR2 SYDVKM. CDR3 residues: CASRPTGQGDQPQHF. The CDR3 coding sequence is TGTGCCAGCAGACCCACCGGACAGGGCGATCAGCCCCAGCATTTT.

The chain has TRBV20-1 and TRBJ1-4; the D is unclear. Looked up from germline, CDR1 is DFQATT and CDR2 is SNEGSKA (reference sequence). This CDR3 has 11 amino acids. V lost 0 bases, J lost 8 bases, and 4 bases lay in between. The CDR3 DNA sequence: TGCAGTGCTAGAGATTCCGAAAAACTGTTTTTT. The encoded protein is CSARDSEKLFF.

This clone was recorded once. This rearrangement joins TRBV28 to TRBJ2-7; 7 nucleotides align to TRBD2. Germline V lookup: CDR1 MDHEN, CDR2 SYDVKM. This CDR3 has 12 residues. The V gene end was trimmed by 6 bases and the J gene end by 2 bases; junction bases not matched to a gene: 1. In DNA, the CDR3 is TGTGCCAGCAGGGGGAGGGCCTACGAGCAGTACTTC. Translated, it gives CASRGRAYEQYF.